The present entry profiles one TCR beta chain with its context. Here immunoSEQ multiplex PCR was the method, and the copy in TCRdb shows in-frame clones only, minus some. The data show fewer than 15,000 clones, almost 90% seen once. This entry belongs to a study of T cell changes during pregnancy in multiple sclerosis. V shed 6 bases and J 2 bases; nucleotides not matched to a gene: 8. The CDR3 covers 15 residues. Germline V gene lookup returns CDR1 ENHRY and CDR2 SYGVKD. The source was CD8+ T cells from peripheral blood mononuclear cells, collected in the first trimester of pregnancy. This TCR was sampled from a female donor with multiple sclerosis, enrolled in a pregnancy study. The J gene is TRBJ2-5, the V gene TRBV10-3, with 8 bases aligning to TRBD1. The CDR3 sequence: CAIRDDRGQQETQYF. The CDR3 DNA reads as TGTGCCATCAGGGACGACAGGGGACAACAAGAGACCCAGTACTTC.